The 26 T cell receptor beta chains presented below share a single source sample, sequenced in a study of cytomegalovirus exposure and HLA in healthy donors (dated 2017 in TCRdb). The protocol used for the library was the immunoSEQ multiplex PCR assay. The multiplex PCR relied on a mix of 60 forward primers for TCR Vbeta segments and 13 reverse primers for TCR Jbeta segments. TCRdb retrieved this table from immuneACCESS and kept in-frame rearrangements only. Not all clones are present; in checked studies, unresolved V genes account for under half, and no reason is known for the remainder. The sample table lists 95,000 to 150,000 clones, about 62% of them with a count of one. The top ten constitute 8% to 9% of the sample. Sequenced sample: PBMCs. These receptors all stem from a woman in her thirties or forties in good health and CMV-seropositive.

The CDR3 here is CASSYLQGGEKLFF. CDR3 sequence (DNA): TGTGCCAGCAGTTACCTCCAGGGAGGCGAAAAACTGTTTTTT. J is TRBJ1-4 and V is TRBV6-6, with D tentatively TRBD1 (5 bases). This CDR3 region has 14 residues. V lost 2 bases and J 8 bases, leaving 12 bases between the germline ends. The germline gives CDR1 MNHNY, CDR2 SVGAGI (reference sequence).

The CDR3 here is CASSFGQGIAYNEQFF. The CDR3 bases are TGTGCCAGCAGCTTCGGACAGGGGATTGCCTACAATGAGCAGTTCTTC. This sequence joins TRBV7-9 and TRBJ2-1, with 9 positions matching TRBD1. The length of the CDR3 is 16 residues. The V segment lost 3 bases and the J segment 2 bases; nucleotides outside the gene matches: 5. Germline V gene sequence: CDR1 SEHNR, CDR2 FQNEAQ (reference sequence).

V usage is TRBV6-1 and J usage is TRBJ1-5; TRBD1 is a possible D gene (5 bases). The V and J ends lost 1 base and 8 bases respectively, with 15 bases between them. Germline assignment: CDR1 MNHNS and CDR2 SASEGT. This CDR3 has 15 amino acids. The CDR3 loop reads CASSEVQGAVEPQHF. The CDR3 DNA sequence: TGTGCCAGCAGTGAAGTTCAAGGGGCCGTTGAGCCCCAGCATTTT.

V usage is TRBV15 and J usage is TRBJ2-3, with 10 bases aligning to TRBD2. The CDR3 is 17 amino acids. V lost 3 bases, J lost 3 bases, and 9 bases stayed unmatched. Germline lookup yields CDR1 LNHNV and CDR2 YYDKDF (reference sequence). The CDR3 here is CATSRRLAGAGTDTQYF. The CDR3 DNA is TGTGCCACCAGCAGGAGGCTAGCGGGGGCAGGTACAGATACGCAGTATTTT. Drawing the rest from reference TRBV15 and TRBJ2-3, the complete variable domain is DAMVIQNPRYQVTQFGKPVTLSCSQTLNHNVMYWYQQKSSQAPKLLFHYYDKDFNNEADTPDNFQSRRPNTSFCFLDIRSPGLGDTAMYLCATSRRLAGAGTDTQYFGPGTRLTVL.

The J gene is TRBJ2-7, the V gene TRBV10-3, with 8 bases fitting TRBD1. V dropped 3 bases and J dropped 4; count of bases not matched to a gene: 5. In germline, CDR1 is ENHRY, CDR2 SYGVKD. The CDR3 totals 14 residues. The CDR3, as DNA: TGTGCCATCAGTGAAAGGACAGGGATGTACGAGCAGTACTTC. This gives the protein CAISERTGMYEQYF.

Here the CDR3 reads CAWSVGSSYNSPLHF. In DNA, the CDR3 is TGTGCCTGGAGCGTAGGGAGCTCCTATAATTCACCCCTCCACTTT. The V gene is TRBV30, the J gene TRBJ1-6; D remains unclear. V gave up 3 bases and J gave up 0 bases, with 9 bases separating them. The germline CDR1 and CDR2 sequences are GTSNPN and SVGIG (reference sequence). The CDR3 is 15 amino acids. Supplemented by reference TRBV30 and TRBJ1-6, the full variable domain reads SQTIHQWPATLVQPVGSPLSLECTVEGTSNPNLYWYRQAAGRGLQLLFYSVGIGQISSEVPQNLSASRPQDRQFILSSKKLLLSDSGFYLCAWSVGSSYNSPLHFGNGTRLTVT.

CDR3 nucleotide sequence: TGCAGCGTCCCGGGGGTTGCAACTAATGAAAAACTGTTTTTT. Amino acid sequence: CSVPGVATNEKLFF. The chain carries TRBV29-1 and TRBJ1-4, with a weak D call TRBD1 (5 bases). V was shortened by 6 bases and J by 0 bases, with 11 bases between the two germline ends. The CDR3 loop spans 14 amino acids. Germline values: CDR1 SQVTM, CDR2 ANQGSEA.

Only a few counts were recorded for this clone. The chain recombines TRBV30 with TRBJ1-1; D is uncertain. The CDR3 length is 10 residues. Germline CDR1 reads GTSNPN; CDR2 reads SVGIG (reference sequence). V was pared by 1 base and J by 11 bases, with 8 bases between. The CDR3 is CAWSGVQAFF. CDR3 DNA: TGTGCCTGGAGTGGAGTACAGGCTTTCTTT.

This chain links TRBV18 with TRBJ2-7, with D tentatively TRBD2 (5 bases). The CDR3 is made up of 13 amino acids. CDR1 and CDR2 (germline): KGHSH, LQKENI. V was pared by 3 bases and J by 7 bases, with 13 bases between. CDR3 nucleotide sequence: TGTGCCAGCTCACCCGGCGCCGGGGAAGAGCAGTACTTC. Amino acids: CASSPGAGEEQYF.

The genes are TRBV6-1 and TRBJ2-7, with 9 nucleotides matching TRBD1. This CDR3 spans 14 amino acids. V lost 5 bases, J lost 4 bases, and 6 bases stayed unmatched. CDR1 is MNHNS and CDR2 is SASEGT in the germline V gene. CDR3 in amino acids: CASSSGTGTYEQYF. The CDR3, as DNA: TGTGCCAGCAGTTCCGGGACAGGGACTTACGAGCAGTACTTC.

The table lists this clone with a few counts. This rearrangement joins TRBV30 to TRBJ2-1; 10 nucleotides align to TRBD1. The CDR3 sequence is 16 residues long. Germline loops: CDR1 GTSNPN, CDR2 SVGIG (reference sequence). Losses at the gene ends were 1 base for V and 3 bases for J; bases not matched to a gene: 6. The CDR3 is CAWSAGQGGIYNEQFF. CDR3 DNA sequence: TGTGCCTGGAGTGCAGGACAGGGGGGAATCTACAATGAGCAGTTCTTC.

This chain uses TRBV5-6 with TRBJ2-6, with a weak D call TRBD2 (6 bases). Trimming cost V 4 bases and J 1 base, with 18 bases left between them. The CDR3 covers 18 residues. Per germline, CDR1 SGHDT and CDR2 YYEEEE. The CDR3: CASSQPTGVGSGANVLTF. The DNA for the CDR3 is TGTGCCAGCAGCCAACCGACGGGGGTTGGGTCTGGGGCCAACGTCCTGACTTTC.

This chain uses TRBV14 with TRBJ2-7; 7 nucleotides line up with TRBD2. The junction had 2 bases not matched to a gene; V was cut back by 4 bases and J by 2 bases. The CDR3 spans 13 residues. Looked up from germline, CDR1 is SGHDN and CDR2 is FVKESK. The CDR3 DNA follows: TGTGCCAGCAGCCGGGGGGGGACCTACGAGCAGTACTTC. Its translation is CASSRGGTYEQYF.

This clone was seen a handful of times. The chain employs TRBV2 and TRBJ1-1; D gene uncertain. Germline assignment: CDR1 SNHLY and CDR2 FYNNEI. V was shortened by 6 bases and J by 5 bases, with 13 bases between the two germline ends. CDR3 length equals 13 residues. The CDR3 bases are TGTGCCAGCAGCCGGAACGGAGGGACTGAAGCTTTCTTT. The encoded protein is CASSRNGGTEAFF.

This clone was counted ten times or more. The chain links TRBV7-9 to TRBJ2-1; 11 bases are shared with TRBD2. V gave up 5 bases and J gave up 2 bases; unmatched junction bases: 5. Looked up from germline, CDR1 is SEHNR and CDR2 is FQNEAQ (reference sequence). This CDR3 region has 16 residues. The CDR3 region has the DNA TGTGCCAGCAGCGTTAGCGGGAGGGACGCCTACAATGAGCAGTTCTTC. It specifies CASSVSGRDAYNEQFF.

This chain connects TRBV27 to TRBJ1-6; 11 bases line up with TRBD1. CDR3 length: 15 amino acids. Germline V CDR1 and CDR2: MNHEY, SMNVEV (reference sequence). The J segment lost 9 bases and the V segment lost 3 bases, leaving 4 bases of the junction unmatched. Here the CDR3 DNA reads TGTGCCAGCAGTTTCTTCGGGACAGGGGGTTCACCCCTCCACTTT. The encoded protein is CASSFFGTGGSPLHF.

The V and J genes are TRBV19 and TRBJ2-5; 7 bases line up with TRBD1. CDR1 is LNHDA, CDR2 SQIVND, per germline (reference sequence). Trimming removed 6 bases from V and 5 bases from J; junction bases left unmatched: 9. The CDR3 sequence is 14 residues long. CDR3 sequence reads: CASSPETGWETQYF. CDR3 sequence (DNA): TGTGCCAGTAGCCCAGAGACAGGGTGGGAGACCCAGTACTTC.

CDR3 region: CASSQGAQGSYEQYF. The CDR3 coding sequence is TGCGCCAGCAGCCAAGGCGCCCAGGGCTCCTACGAGCAGTACTTC. This chain links TRBV4-1 with TRBJ2-7; possible D gene TRBD1, 5 bases. The germline V gene encodes CDR1 MGHRA and CDR2 YSYEKL. This CDR3 spans 15 amino acids. The ends were cut back, 1 base at V and 0 bases at J, with 10 bases in the middle.

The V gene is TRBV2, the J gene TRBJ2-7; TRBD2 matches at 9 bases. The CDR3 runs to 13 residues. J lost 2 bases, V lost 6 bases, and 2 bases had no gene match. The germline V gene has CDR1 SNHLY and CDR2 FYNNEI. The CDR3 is CASRGLATYEQYF. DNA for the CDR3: TGTGCCAGCAGAGGACTAGCGACCTACGAGCAGTACTTC.

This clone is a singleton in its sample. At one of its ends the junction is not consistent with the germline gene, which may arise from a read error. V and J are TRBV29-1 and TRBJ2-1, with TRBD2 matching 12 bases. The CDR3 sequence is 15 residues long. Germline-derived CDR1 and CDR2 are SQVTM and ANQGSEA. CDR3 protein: CSVEDRLAGDGEQLF. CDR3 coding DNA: TGCAGCGTTGAAGATCGACTAGCGGGAGACGGTGAGCAGCTCTTC.

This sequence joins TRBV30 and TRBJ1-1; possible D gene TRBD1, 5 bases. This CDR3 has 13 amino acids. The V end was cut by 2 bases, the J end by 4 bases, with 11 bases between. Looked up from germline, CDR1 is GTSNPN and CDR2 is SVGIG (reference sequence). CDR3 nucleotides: TGTGCCTGGAGTTTGGGCAGGGTCACTGAAGCTTTCTTT. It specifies CAWSLGRVTEAFF.

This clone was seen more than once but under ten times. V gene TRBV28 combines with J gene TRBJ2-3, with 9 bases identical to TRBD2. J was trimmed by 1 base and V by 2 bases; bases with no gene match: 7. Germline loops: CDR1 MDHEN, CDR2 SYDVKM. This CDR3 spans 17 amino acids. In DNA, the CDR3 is TGTGCCAGCAGTTTAAGTGGACTAGCGATCCGCACAGATACGCAGTATTTT. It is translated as CASSLSGLAIRTDTQYF.

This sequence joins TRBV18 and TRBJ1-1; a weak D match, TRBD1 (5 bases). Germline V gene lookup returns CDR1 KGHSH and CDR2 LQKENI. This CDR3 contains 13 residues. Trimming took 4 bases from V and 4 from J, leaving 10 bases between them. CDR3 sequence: CASSRIGGTEAFF. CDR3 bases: TGTGCCAGCTCACGCATCGGGGGCACTGAAGCTTTCTTT.

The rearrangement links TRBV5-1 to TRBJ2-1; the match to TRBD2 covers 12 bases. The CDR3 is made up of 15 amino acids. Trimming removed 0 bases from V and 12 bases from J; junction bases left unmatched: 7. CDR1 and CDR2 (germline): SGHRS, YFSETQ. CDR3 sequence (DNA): TGCGCCAGCAGCTTGGGACTAGCGGGGGTTAAAGGGCAGTTCTTC. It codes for CASSLGLAGVKGQFF.

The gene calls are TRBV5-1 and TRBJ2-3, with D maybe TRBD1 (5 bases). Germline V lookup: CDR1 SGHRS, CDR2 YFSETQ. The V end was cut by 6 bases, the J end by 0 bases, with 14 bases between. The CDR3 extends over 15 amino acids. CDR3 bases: TGCGCCAGCACATCCCAGGGTTGGAGCACAGATACGCAGTATTTT. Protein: CASTSQGWSTDTQYF.

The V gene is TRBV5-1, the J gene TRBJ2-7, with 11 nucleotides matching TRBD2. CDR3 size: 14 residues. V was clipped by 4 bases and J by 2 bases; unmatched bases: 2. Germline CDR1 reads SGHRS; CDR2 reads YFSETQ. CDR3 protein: CASSPLAGAYEQYF. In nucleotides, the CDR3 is TGCGCCAGCAGCCCACTAGCGGGAGCCTACGAGCAGTACTTC. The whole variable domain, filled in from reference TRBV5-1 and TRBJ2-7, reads KAGVTQTPRYLIKTRGQQVTLSCSPISGHRSVSWYQQTPGQGLQFLFEYFSETQRNKGNFPGRFSGRQFSNSRSEMNVSTLELGDSALYLCASSPLAGAYEQYFGPGTRLTVT.